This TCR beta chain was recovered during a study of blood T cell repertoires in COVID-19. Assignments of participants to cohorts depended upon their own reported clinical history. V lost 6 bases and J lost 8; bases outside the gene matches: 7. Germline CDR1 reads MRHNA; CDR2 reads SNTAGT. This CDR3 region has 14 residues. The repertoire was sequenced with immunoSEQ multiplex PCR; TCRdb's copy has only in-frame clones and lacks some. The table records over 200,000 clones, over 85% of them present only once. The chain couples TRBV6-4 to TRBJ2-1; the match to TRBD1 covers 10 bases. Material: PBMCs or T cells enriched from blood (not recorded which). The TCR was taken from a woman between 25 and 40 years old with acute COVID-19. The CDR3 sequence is CASSRDRGLDEQFF. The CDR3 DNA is TGTGCCAGCAGCCGGGACAGGGGATTAGATGAGCAGTTCTTC.